The present T cell receptor beta chain was sequenced within a study of beta chain features in type 1 diabetes. Looking at the study overall: Patients shared similar age, gender and cell yields with healthy donors.

This clone was seen more than once but under ten times. The junction had 4 bases not matched to a gene; V was cut back by 2 bases and J by 0 bases. Per germline, CDR1 PRHDT and CDR2 FYEKMQ (reference sequence). The CDR3 consists of 16 residues. The study reverse transcribed the entire isolated RNA, so it sequenced expressed TCRB transcripts. TCRdb keeps only in-frame clones here, not all; method: immunoSEQ multiplex PCR. The repertoire holds roughly 500,000 clones, with approximately 10% as singletons. The sample consisted of naive CD4+ T cells from blood. This TCR derives from a woman younger than 35 in good health. V and J are TRBV13 and TRBJ2-1, with 7 positions matching TRBD2. CDR3 DNA: TGTGCCAGCAGCTTATTCGGCGGGGGCTCCTACAATGAGCAGTTCTTC. Protein: CASSLFGGGSYNEQFF. Supplemented by reference TRBV13 and TRBJ2-1, the full variable domain reads AAGVIQSPRHLIKEKRETATLKCYPIPRHDTVYWYQQGPGQDPQFLISFYEKMQSDKGSIPDRFSAQQFSDYHSELNMSSLELGDSALYFCASSLFGGGSYNEQFFGPGTRLTVL.